This T cell receptor beta chain was obtained from a study of T-cell reconstitution after alpha-beta-depleted transplantation in children. This clonotype was seen many times. Trimming pared 3 bases from V and 7 bases from J, leaving 12 bases between. The CDR3 has 14 amino acids. Unique molecular identifiers tagged the TCRbeta library. TCRdb called the PCR reads again in MiXCR, with one record for every CDR3 protein. The repertoire holds about 640,000 distinct CDR3 sequences, with roughly 17% as singletons. The specimen was PBMCs from the stem cell graft donor, collected from the stem cell graft. This clonotype was sampled from a human donor who donated a stem cell graft to a child with acute myeloid leukemia. The chain joins TRBV12-3 or TRBV12-4 to TRBJ2-2; tentative D call: TRBD1 (6 bases). This CDR3 is CASSLYRAGGELFF. The CDR3 DNA reads TGTGCCAGCAGTTTGTACAGGGCTGGCGGGGAGCTGTTTTTT.